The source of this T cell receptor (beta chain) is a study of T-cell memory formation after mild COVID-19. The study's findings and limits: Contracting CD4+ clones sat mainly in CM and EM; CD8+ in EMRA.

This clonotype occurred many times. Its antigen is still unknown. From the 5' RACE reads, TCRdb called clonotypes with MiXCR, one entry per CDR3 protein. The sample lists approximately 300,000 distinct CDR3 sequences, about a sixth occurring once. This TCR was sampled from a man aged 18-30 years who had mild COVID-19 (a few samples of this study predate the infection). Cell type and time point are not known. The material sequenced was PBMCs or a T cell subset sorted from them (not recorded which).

CDR3 loop: CSARSPGQAYNEQFF. The CDR3 DNA sequence: TGCAGTGCTAGATCACCGGGACAGGCATACAATGAGCAGTTCTTC. This chain connects TRBV20-1 to TRBJ2-1; 8 bases are a match to TRBD1. The ends lost 2 bases at V and 4 bases at J; junction bases unmatched: 7. The CDR3 covers 15 residues. The V gene's germline CDR1 is DFQATT and CDR2 SNEGSKA (reference sequence).